This TCR beta chain comes out of a study of identical twins' blood T cells. Findings of the study overall: Abundant TCRbeta CDR3s overlapped more between twins than with unrelated donors. Out-of-frame TCRbeta clonotypes reportedly had markedly more similar V usage in twins than unrelated donors.

The V segment lost 3 bases and the J segment 0 bases; nucleotides outside the gene matches: 6. The CDR3 totals 16 residues. Methods used by the authors: Each library had 2.2 to 3.6 million CDR3 reads and about 100,000 to nearly 500,000 clonotypes. TCRdb re-called the 5' RACE reads through MiXCR, storing one row per CDR3 protein. TCRdb, not the original authors, processed these V and J calls. Altogether 300,000 to 450,000 distinct CDR3 sequences are present, about 28% being singletons, with the ten largest covering roughly 5.5%. This clonotype has only a few counts. Its target is unknown. The genes are TRBV12-3 or TRBV12-4 and TRBJ1-1, with 8 bases identical to TRBD1. The TCR sequence derives from a woman between 18 and 49 years old in good health. The sample taken for sequencing was PBMCs. The CDR3 region is CASSFSTGGLNTEAFF. Here the CDR3 DNA reads TGTGCCAGCAGTTTTTCCACAGGGGGTTTGAACACTGAAGCTTTCTTT.